These 30 T cell receptor beta chains came from one sample sequenced in a study of neurological immune-mediated disorders (dated by TCRdb to the late 2010s). Libraries were constructed by 5' RACE. The listed sequencing device is Illumina HiSeq 2500. In TCRdb, the public reads were trimmed at Q25 with fastp and aligned with MiXCR, with productive beta chains retained. Rows are combined by CDR3 protein, so each entry shows the most common genes and DNA. In this sample the table shows fewer than 85,000 distinct CDR3 sequences, roughly 4.5% of which occur a single time. The top ten hold 4.5% to 6% of the sample. Per the publication, the time point label means: longitudinal time-point 3. The sequenced sample was PBMCs. The receptors come from a woman in her fifties or sixties with multiple sclerosis.

This clonotype has a count of ten or more. This chain links TRBV2 with TRBJ2-2; 7 bases line up with TRBD1. J lost 5 bases, V lost 4 bases, and 4 bases had no gene match. The CDR3 sequence is 14 residues long. The germline V gene has CDR1 SNHLY and CDR2 FYNNEI. CDR3 protein: CASSGQGETGELFF. CDR3 DNA: TGTGCCAGCAGTGGACAGGGTGAAACCGGGGAGCTGTTTTTT.

In this sample, this clonotype turned up many times. The rearrangement uses TRBV5-1 and TRBJ1-1, with 7 bases fitting TRBD1. Trimming at V came to 0 bases and at J to 1 base, leaving 6 bases not matched to a gene. Looked up from germline, CDR1 is SGHRS and CDR2 is YFSETQ. The CDR3 extends over 16 amino acids. CDR3 sequence reads: CASSLGFEGANTEAFF. Here the CDR3 DNA reads TGCGCCAGCAGCTTGGGTTTTGAGGGGGCGAACACTGAAGCTTTCTTT.

This clonotype was observed many times. The chain combines TRBV5-1 with TRBJ2-2; possible D gene TRBD1, 6 bases. With 7 bases removed from V and 1 base from J, the gap between germline ends came to 17 bases. This CDR3 contains 16 residues. The germline CDR1 and CDR2 sequences are SGHRS and YFSETQ. The CDR3 protein is CASGVGARQNTGELFF. The CDR3 DNA sequence: TGCGCCAGCGGAGTGGGGGCACGGCAGAACACCGGGGAGCTGTTTTTT.

The sample holds many counts of this clonotype. This chain connects TRBV15 to TRBJ1-1, with D uncertain. The CDR3 contains 17 residues. Trimming removed 3 bases at V and 1 base at J, with 18 bases between. CDR1 is LNHNV and CDR2 is YYDKDF in the germline V gene (reference sequence). The CDR3: CATSRIKGRTRNTEAFF. DNA for the CDR3: TGTGCCACCAGCAGGATTAAAGGTAGAACAAGGAACACTGAAGCTTTCTTT. Full variable domain (missing parts from reference TRBV15 and TRBJ1-1): DAMVIQNPRYQVTQFGKPVTLSCSQTLNHNVMYWYQQKSSQAPKLLFHYYDKDFNNEADTPDNFQSRRPNTSFCFLDIRSPGLGDTAMYLCATSRIKGRTRNTEAFFGQGTRLTVV.

Ten or more counts support this clonotype. J is TRBJ2-1 and V is TRBV12-3 or TRBV12-4; 11 positions match TRBD2. The CDR3 covers 15 residues. V shed 8 bases, J shed 5 bases, and the junction held 8 bases outside the gene matches. CDR3 nucleotides: TGTGCCAGCGGGGCCGAGGGACTAGCGGACAATGAGCAGTTCTTC. Translating it yields CASGAEGLADNEQFF.

This clonotype was recorded many times. This chain connects TRBV20-1 to TRBJ2-3, with 8 positions matching TRBD2. Germline loops: CDR1 DFQATT, CDR2 SNEGSKA (reference sequence). The CDR3 runs 14 residues. The trim removed 5 bases at V and 7 bases at J, leaving 11 bases unmatched. The chain's CDR3 is CSAYSGAVMNTQYF. Here the CDR3 DNA reads TGCAGTGCTTATAGCGGGGCCGTAATGAATACGCAGTATTTT.

In this sample, this clonotype turned up a few times. The chain carries TRBV6-5 and TRBJ2-5; 9 nucleotides align to TRBD1. CDR1 and CDR2 from the germline V gene are MNHEY and SVGAGI. This CDR3 contains 15 residues. V shed 2 bases and J 5 bases; nucleotides not matched to a gene: 6. The CDR3 spells CASSYATGGRETQYF. The CDR3, as DNA: TGTGCCAGCAGTTACGCTACAGGGGGCCGGGAGACCCAGTACTTC.

This clonotype has at least ten counts. V gene TRBV29-1 combines with J gene TRBJ2-7; the D gene is possibly TRBD2 (6 bases). CDR1 SQVTM and CDR2 ANQGSEA come from the germline V gene. V shed 6 bases and J shed 2 bases, with 11 bases lying between them. The CDR3 runs to 12 residues. Here the CDR3 reads CSVPTGAYEQYF. CDR3 nucleotides: TGCAGCGTACCAACGGGAGCCTACGAGCAGTACTTC.

This clonotype was detected many times. This sequence joins TRBV20-1 and TRBJ1-1, with D tentatively TRBD1 (6 bases). Trimming left V 3 bases short and J 4 bases short, with 15 bases between. CDR1 and CDR2 from the germline V gene are DFQATT and SNEGSKA (reference sequence). This CDR3 contains 14 residues. The CDR3 reads CSARGLDSVTEAFF. The CDR3 nucleotides are TGCAGTGCTAGGGGATTGGACAGTGTCACTGAAGCTTTCTTT.

This clonotype was found many times. The CDR3 sequence is CASSLEQMNTEAFF. CDR3 coding DNA: TGTGCCAGCAGCTTGGAACAGATGAACACTGAAGCTTTCTTT. The chain combines TRBV5-6 with TRBJ1-1; no clear D. Germline V gene lookup returns CDR1 SGHDT and CDR2 YYEEEE. V lost 0 bases to trimming and J lost 0 bases, with 6 bases between them. The CDR3 is 14 residues long.

The sample holds many counts of this clonotype. The rearrangement uses TRBV7-9 and TRBJ2-3; D gene ambiguous. Trimming removed 2 bases from V and 0 bases from J, with 9 bases in between. Per the germline V gene, CDR1 is SEHNR and CDR2 is FQNEAQ (reference sequence). The CDR3 is 15 residues long. The CDR3 region is CASSLWTPSTDTQYF. The DNA of the CDR3 is TGTGCCAGCAGCTTATGGACGCCGAGCACAGATACGCAGTATTTT. Complete variable domain (other parts from reference TRBV7-9 and TRBJ2-3): DTGVSQNPRHKITKRGQNVTFRCDPISEHNRLYWYRQTLGQGPEFLTYFQNEAQLEKSRLLSDRFSAERPKGSFSTLEIQRTEQGDSAMYLCASSLWTPSTDTQYFGPGTRLTVL.

The table lists this clonotype with many counts. The chain combines TRBV6-6 with TRBJ2-1, with 7 positions matching TRBD1. The CDR3 spans 16 residues. The V segment lost 6 bases and the J segment 2 bases; nucleotides outside the gene matches: 10. The germline V gene encodes CDR1 MNHNY and CDR2 SVGAGI (reference sequence). The CDR3 region is CASRLTGTEPYNEQFF. The CDR3 DNA reads TGTGCCAGCAGATTAACGGGGACAGAGCCCTACAATGAGCAGTTCTTC.

Many counts were recorded for this clonotype. The chain is built from TRBV7-9 and TRBJ1-1; D remains ambiguous. V was pared by 6 bases and J by 7 bases, with 15 bases between. Germline V CDR1 and CDR2: SEHNR, FQNEAQ (reference sequence). The CDR3 is 13 residues long. CDR3 nucleotide sequence: TGTGCCAGCAGGATCGGACCCTCCCTTGAAGCTTTCTTT. This sequence encodes CASRIGPSLEAFF.

Ten or more counts support this clonotype. The chain employs TRBV5-1 and TRBJ2-5; tentative D call: TRBD2 (6 bases). Germline V gene lookup returns CDR1 SGHRS and CDR2 YFSETQ. V lost 4 bases and J 5 bases, leaving 18 bases between the germline ends. The CDR3 sequence is 15 residues long. CDR3 nucleotide sequence: TGCGCCAGCAGCAAGAACCGGGGGAGAATGGAGACCCAGTACTTC. Its translation is CASSKNRGRMETQYF.

Many counts were recorded for this clonotype. The chain joins TRBV2 to TRBJ1-2, with a weak D call TRBD1 (6 bases). Germline V gene data show CDR1 as SNHLY and CDR2 as FYNNEI. Trimming shortened V by 10 bases and J by 4 bases, and 13 bases separated the two germline ends. CDR3 length equals 12 residues. CDR3 sequence (DNA): TGTGCCACTATTGACAGGTCCTATGGCTACACCTTC. It specifies CATIDRSYGYTF. The complete variable domain, with remaining parts taken from reference TRBV2 and TRBJ1-2, reads EPEVTQTPSHQVTQMGQEVILRCVPISNHLYFYWYRQILGQKVEFLVSFYNNEISEKSEIFDDQFSVERPDGSNFTLKIRSTKLEDSAMYFCATIDRSYGYTFGSGTRLTVV.

The V and J genes are TRBV19 and TRBJ1-1, with D unclear. The V gene lost 3 bases and the J gene lost 8 bases, with 13 bases spanning the gap. This CDR3 contains 13 residues. The germline V gene encodes CDR1 LNHDA and CDR2 SQIVND (reference sequence). The CDR3 bases are TGTGCCAGTAGTATGGCCCCGGCTGGGGAAGCTTTCTTT. Translation: CASSMAPAGEAFF.

This clonotype showed up many times. This sequence joins TRBV6-5 and TRBJ2-6, with 10 bases aligning to TRBD1. The J segment lost 1 base and the V segment lost 6 bases, leaving 6 bases of the junction unmatched. CDR3 length: 17 residues. CDR1 is MNHEY and CDR2 is SVGAGI in the germline V gene. CDR3 loop: CASRGPGQGSGANVLTF. DNA for the CDR3: TGTGCCAGCAGAGGGCCGGGACAGGGGTCTGGGGCCAACGTCCTGACTTTC.

This clonotype has ten or more counts. Here the CDR3 DNA reads TGTGCCAGCAGCTTAAATCCTGGGATCACTGAAGCTTTCTTT. Encoded protein: CASSLNPGITEAFF. The V gene is TRBV7-2, the J gene TRBJ1-1; D remains unclear. This CDR3 is built from 14 residues. In germline, CDR1 is SGHTA, CDR2 FQGNSA. Deletions cut 2 bases from V and 4 bases from J, with 11 bases between.

This clonotype was recorded many times. This rearrangement joins TRBV5-1 to TRBJ2-5; D perhaps matches TRBD1 (6 bases). The CDR3 loop spans 15 amino acids. CDR1 is SGHRS, CDR2 YFSETQ, per germline. V was trimmed by 4 bases and J by 4 bases, leaving 17 bases between them. The CDR3 DNA reads TGCGCCAGCAGCAAAAAAAGACAGGATTCAGAGACCCAGTACTTC. Its protein product is CASSKKRQDSETQYF.

The chain uses TRBV18 and TRBJ2-7, with D uncertain. V was clipped by 5 bases and J by 6 bases, with 11 bases between them. This CDR3 is built from 12 residues. Germline CDR1 reads KGHSH; CDR2 reads LQKENI. CDR3 coding DNA: TGTGCCAGCTCAGCTATCTCGGCCGAGCAGTACTTC. It yields the protein CASSAISAEQYF.

To note about this clonotype: A read error is possible here, since a much larger clone lies one base away. The J gene is TRBJ1-2, the V gene TRBV29-1; D possibly corresponds to TRBD1 (5 bases). Germline values: CDR1 SQVTM, CDR2 ANQGSEA. CDR3 length: 12 amino acids. Trimming shortened V by 4 bases and J by 8 bases, and 14 bases separated the two germline ends. The CDR3 nucleotides are TGCAGCGTTGTAGGTCCAGGGAGCGGCTACACCTTC. Protein sequence: CSVVGPGSGYTF.

This clonotype was seen many times. This chain connects TRBV9 to TRBJ2-3; D is possibly TRBD2 (6 bases). The CDR3 has 11 residues. CDR1 SGDLS and CDR2 YYNGEE come from the germline V gene. Trimming shortened V by 3 bases and J by 10 bases, and 9 bases separated the two germline ends. The CDR3 nucleotides read TGTGCCAGCAGCGGAAGGAGGGCGCAGTATTTT. It is translated as CASSGRRAQYF.

There are many counts of this clonotype. The V gene is TRBV6-1, the J gene TRBJ2-1, with D unresolved. The V gene's germline CDR1 is MNHNS and CDR2 SASEGT. The ends were cut back, 1 base at V and 3 bases at J, with 4 bases in the middle. The CDR3 extends over 13 amino acids. CDR3 region: CASSEGVYNEQFF. In DNA form, the CDR3 reads TGTGCCAGCAGTGAAGGTGTCTACAATGAGCAGTTCTTC.

Ten or more counts support this clonotype. The chain combines TRBV20-1 with TRBJ1-2; 7 bases are shared with TRBD1. Unmatched junction bases numbered 5, after V lost 5 bases and J lost 5 bases. The CDR3 sequence is 12 residues long. Per the germline V gene, CDR1 is DFQATT and CDR2 is SNEGSKA (reference sequence). CDR3 nucleotides: TGCAGTGCTGGACAGGATCCTTATGGCTACACCTTC. Translation gives CSAGQDPYGYTF.

This sequence joins TRBV7-8 and TRBJ2-1, with D possibly matching TRBD1 (5 bases). The CDR3 has 14 amino acids. Per the germline V gene, CDR1 is SGHVS and CDR2 is FQNEAQ. With 5 bases removed from V and 5 bases from J, the gap between germline ends came to 13 bases. The CDR3 DNA follows: TGTGCCAGCAGCCCGAGACAGCTTAACAATGAGCAGTTCTTC. Amino acids: CASSPRQLNNEQFF. Full variable domain (remainder filled in from reference TRBV7-8 and TRBJ2-1): GAGVSQSPRYKVAKRGQDVALRCDPISGHVSLFWYQQALGQGPEFLTYFQNEAQLDKSGLPSDRFFAERPEGSVSTLKIQRTQQEDSAVYLCASSPRQLNNEQFFGPGTRLTVL.

This clonotype was seen many times. The chain is built from TRBV7-2 and TRBJ1-2; 7 bases line up with TRBD1. The CDR3 runs 13 residues. Germline CDR1 SGHTA, CDR2 FQGNSA. Trimming at V came to 6 bases and at J to 8 bases, leaving 9 bases not matched to a gene. For the CDR3, the DNA is TGTGCCAGCAGGCCAGGGACAGCGCGCGGCTACACCTTC. Residues: CASRPGTARGYTF.

This clonotype was detected ten times or more. The chain combines TRBV14 with TRBJ1-2, with no clear D. The germline V and J ends were trimmed by 0 bases and 4 bases, with 12 bases remaining between them. This CDR3 spans 15 amino acids. Germline V gene sequence: CDR1 SGHDN, CDR2 FVKESK. Written as DNA, the CDR3 is TGTGCCAGCAGCCAAGACTTGGCGCCCCGCTATGGCTACACCTTC. Its protein product is CASSQDLAPRYGYTF.

In its sample, this clonotype was seen many times. The V gene is TRBV5-1, the J gene TRBJ2-7, with 7 bases matching TRBD2. J lost 0 bases, V lost 1 base, and 7 bases had no gene match. Germline V lookup: CDR1 SGHRS, CDR2 YFSETQ. CDR3 length: 16 residues. For the CDR3, the DNA is TGCGCCAGCAGCTTGTTGGGGGGGGGATTCTCCTACGAGCAGTACTTC. It specifies CASSLLGGGFSYEQYF. Full variable domain (rest looked up from reference TRBV5-1 and TRBJ2-7): KAGVTQTPRYLIKTRGQQVTLSCSPISGHRSVSWYQQTPGQGLQFLFEYFSETQRNKGNFPGRFSGRQFSNSRSEMNVSTLELGDSALYLCASSLLGGGFSYEQYFGPGTRLTVT.

This clonotype was seen at least ten times. The V and J genes are TRBV29-1 and TRBJ1-2; a possible D gene is TRBD1 (6 bases). The CDR3 is 15 residues long. V shed 3 bases and J shed 7 bases, with 21 bases lying between them. Germline loops: CDR1 SQVTM, CDR2 ANQGSEA. The DNA for the CDR3 is TGCAGCGTTGAGAATAGGGGGACGGGGGGAACTGGCTACACCTTC. Its translation: CSVENRGTGGTGYTF.

This clonotype has ten or more counts. V and J are TRBV3-1 and TRBJ2-3, with 8 bases that match TRBD2. The junction had 10 bases not matched to a gene; V was cut back by 0 bases and J by 5 bases. The CDR3 covers 17 residues. Germline CDR1 LGHDT, CDR2 YNNKEL (reference sequence). The CDR3: CASSQDASGGPRDTQYF. CDR3 nucleotides: TGTGCCAGCAGCCAAGATGCCAGCGGGGGCCCCAGAGATACGCAGTATTTT.